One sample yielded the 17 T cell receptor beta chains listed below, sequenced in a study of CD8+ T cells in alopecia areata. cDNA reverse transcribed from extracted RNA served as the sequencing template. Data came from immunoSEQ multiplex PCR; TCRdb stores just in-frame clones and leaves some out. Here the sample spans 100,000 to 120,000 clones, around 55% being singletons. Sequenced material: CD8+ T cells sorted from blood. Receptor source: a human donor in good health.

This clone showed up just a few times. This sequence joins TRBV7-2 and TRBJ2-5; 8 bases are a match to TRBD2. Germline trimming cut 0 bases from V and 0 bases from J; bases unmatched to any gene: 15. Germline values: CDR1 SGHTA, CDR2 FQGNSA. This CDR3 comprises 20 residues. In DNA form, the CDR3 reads TGTGCCAGCAGCTTAGCTGTCAGGTTAGCGGGGACTCCATACCAAGAGACCCAGTACTTC. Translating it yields CASSLAVRLAGTPYQETQYF.

The CDR3 here is CAWSGTDNSPLHF. The CDR3 coding sequence is TGTGCCTGGAGTGGGACGGACAATTCACCCCTCCACTTT. V is TRBV30 and J is TRBJ1-6; D is undetermined. The CDR3 is made up of 13 amino acids. V lost 1 base to trimming and J lost 7 bases, with 8 bases between them. Germline CDR1 GTSNPN, CDR2 SVGIG (reference sequence).

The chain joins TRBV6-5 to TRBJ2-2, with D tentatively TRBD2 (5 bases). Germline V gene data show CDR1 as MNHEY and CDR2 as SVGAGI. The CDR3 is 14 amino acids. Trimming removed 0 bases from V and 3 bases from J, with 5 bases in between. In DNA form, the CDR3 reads TGTGCCAGCAGTTACTCCGGGGACACCGGGGAGCTGTTTTTT. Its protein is CASSYSGDTGELFF.

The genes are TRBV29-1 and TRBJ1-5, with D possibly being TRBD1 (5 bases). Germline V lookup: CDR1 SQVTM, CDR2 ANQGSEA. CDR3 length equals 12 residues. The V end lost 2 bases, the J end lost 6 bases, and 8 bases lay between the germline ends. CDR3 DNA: TGCAGCGTTGAACTTCAGGGTCAGCCCCAGCATTTT. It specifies CSVELQGQPQHF.

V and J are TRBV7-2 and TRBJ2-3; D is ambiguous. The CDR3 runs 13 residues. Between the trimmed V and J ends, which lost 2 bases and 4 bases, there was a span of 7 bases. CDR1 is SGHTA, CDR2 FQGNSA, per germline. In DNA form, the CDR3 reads TGTGCCAGCAGCTTAATTACCTCAGATACGCAGTATTTT. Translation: CASSLITSDTQYF.

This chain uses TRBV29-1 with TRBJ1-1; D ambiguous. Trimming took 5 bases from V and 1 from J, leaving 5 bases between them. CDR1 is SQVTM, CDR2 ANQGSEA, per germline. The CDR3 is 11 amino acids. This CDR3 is CSVSENTEAFF. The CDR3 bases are TGCAGCGTTTCAGAGAACACTGAAGCTTTCTTT.

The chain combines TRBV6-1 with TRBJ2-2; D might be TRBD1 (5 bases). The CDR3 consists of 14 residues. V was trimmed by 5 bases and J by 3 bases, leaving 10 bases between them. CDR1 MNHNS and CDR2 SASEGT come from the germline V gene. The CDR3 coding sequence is TGTGCCAGCAGTTCAGGGAAGGACACCGGGGAGCTGTTTTTT. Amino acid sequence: CASSSGKDTGELFF.

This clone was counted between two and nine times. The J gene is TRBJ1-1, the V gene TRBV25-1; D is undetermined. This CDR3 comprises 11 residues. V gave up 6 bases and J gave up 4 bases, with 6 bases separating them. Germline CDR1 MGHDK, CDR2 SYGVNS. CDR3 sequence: CASSLGTEAFF. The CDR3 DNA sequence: TGTGCCAGCAGCCTCGGCACTGAAGCTTTCTTT.

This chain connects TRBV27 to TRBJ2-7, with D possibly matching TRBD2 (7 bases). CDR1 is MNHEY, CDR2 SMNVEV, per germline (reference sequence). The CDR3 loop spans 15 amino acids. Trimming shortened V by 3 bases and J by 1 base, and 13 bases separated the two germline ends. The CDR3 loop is CASSFLGGPSYEQYF. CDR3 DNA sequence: TGTGCCAGCAGTTTCCTCGGGGGGCCTTCCTACGAGCAGTACTTC.

CDR3 DNA: TGTGCCACCAGCAGAGATATCCTAGCGGGACCAAACACAGATACGCAGTATTTT. Translation: CATSRDILAGPNTDTQYF. The chain recombines TRBV15 with TRBJ2-3, with 9 bases that match TRBD2. Germline lookup yields CDR1 LNHNV and CDR2 YYDKDF (reference sequence). V lost 0 bases, J lost 2 bases, and 9 bases stayed unmatched. This CDR3 region has 18 residues.

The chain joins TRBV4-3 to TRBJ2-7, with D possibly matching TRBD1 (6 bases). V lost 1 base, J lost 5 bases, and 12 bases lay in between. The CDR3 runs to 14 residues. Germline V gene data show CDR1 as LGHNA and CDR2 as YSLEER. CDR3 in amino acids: CASSQGGSGDEQYF. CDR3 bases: TGCGCCAGCAGCCAAGGAGGGTCAGGGGACGAGCAGTACTTC.

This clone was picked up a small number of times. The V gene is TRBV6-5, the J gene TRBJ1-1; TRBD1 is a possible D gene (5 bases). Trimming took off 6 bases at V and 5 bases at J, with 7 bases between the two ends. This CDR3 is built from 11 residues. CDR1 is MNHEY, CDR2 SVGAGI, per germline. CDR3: CASSAGTEAFF. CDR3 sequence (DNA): TGTGCCAGCAGCGCAGGGACTGAAGCTTTCTTT.

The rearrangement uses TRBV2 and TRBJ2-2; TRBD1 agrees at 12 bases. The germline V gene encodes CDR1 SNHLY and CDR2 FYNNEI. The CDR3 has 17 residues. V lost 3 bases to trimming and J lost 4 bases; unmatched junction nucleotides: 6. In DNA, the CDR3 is TGTGCCAGCAGTGAGATTGGGACAGGGGGCCCCACCGGGGAGCTGTTTTTT. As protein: CASSEIGTGGPTGELFF.

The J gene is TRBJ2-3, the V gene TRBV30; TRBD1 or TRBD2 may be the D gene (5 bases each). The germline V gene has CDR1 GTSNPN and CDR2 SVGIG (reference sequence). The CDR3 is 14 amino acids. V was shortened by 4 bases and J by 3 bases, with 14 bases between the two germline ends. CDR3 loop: CAWIPGRATDTQYF. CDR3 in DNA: TGTGCCTGGATCCCGGGGCGGGCGACAGATACGCAGTATTTT.

CDR3 nucleotide sequence: TGCAGCGTTGACGAGGCGGGGGGGCTAACAGATACGCAGTATTTT. Translation gives CSVDEAGGLTDTQYF. The chain combines TRBV29-1 with TRBJ2-3; 9 nucleotides align to TRBD2. In germline, CDR1 is SQVTM, CDR2 ANQGSEA. CDR3 size: 15 residues. V was clipped by 3 bases and J by 3 bases; unmatched bases: 7.

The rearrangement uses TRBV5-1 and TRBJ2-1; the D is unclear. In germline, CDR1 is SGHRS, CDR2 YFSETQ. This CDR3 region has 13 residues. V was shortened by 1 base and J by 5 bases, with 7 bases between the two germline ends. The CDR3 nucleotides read TGCGCCAGCAGCTTGAACATTAACAATGAGCAGTTCTTC. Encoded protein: CASSLNINNEQFF. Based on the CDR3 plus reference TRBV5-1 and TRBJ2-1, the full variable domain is KAGVTQTPRYLIKTRGQQVTLSCSPISGHRSVSWYQQTPGQGLQFLFEYFSETQRNKGNFPGRFSGRQFSNSRSEMNVSTLELGDSALYLCASSLNINNEQFFGPGTRLTVL.

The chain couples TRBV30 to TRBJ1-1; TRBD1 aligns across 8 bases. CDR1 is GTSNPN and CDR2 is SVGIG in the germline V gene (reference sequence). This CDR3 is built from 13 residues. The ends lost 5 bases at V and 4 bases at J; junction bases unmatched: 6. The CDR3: CAWGDQGATEAFF. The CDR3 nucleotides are TGTGCCTGGGGGGACCAGGGGGCCACTGAAGCTTTCTTT.